Shown below are 22 T cell receptor beta chains from a single sample sequenced in a study of beta chain features in type 1 diabetes. The authors reverse transcribed all of the isolated RNA, so sequencing captured expressed TCRB transcripts. The assay was immunoSEQ multiplex PCR, and TCRdb's table has in-frame clones only and misses some. The sample shows about 230,000 clones, 9.6% of them seen only once. Sequenced material: naive CD4+ T cells from blood. The receptor set was obtained from a woman aged 18-29 years in good health.

This chain connects TRBV10-3 to TRBJ2-1; possibly TRBD2 for D (7 bases). V was shortened by 5 bases and J by 3 bases, with 17 bases between the two germline ends. The CDR3 has 16 residues. The germline gives CDR1 ENHRY, CDR2 SYGVKD. This CDR3 reads CAISNPRGQNYNEQFF. For the CDR3, the DNA is TGTGCCATCAGTAACCCGCGGGGGCAGAACTACAATGAGCAGTTCTTC.

This clone was found a few times. The gene calls are TRBV11-2 and TRBJ1-4; 9 bases agree with TRBD1. Germline lookup yields CDR1 SGHAT and CDR2 FQNNGV. The CDR3 is made up of 16 amino acids. The ends lost 1 base at V and 6 bases at J; junction bases unmatched: 6. In DNA form, the CDR3 reads TGTGCCAGCAGCTTAGTTAGGGGACAGGGTGATGAAAAACTGTTTTTT. It codes for CASSLVRGQGDEKLFF.

The sample holds a few counts of this clone. This chain joins TRBV7-2 and TRBJ1-2; D might be TRBD1 (5 bases). This CDR3 spans 15 amino acids. In germline, CDR1 is SGHTA, CDR2 FQGNSA. Trimming pared 1 base from V and 0 bases from J, leaving 9 bases between. The CDR3 spells CASSLGTFSNYGYTF. The CDR3, as DNA: TGTGCCAGCAGCTTAGGGACATTTTCTAACTATGGCTACACCTTC.

The table lists this clone with many counts. The chain recombines TRBV18 with TRBJ2-3; no definite D call. The germline gives CDR1 KGHSH, CDR2 LQKENI. Trimming shortened V by 5 bases and J by 1 base, and 7 bases separated the two germline ends. The CDR3 is 13 amino acids. The CDR3 DNA sequence: TGTGCCAGCTCATATCGGGGCACAGATACGCAGTATTTT. It translates to CASSYRGTDTQYF.

V usage is TRBV19 and J usage is TRBJ2-1; D perhaps matches TRBD2 (5 bases). V was cut by 6 bases and J by 8 bases, with 14 bases left in between. Germline V gene lookup returns CDR1 LNHDA and CDR2 SQIVND (reference sequence). The CDR3 has 13 residues. CDR3 amino acids: CASSVSGWDEQFF. DNA for the CDR3: TGTGCCAGTAGCGTGAGCGGCTGGGATGAGCAGTTCTTC. Full variable domain (outside the CDR3, taken from reference TRBV19 and TRBJ2-1): DGGITQSPKYLFRKEGQNVTLSCEQNLNHDAMYWYRQDPGQGLRLIYYSQIVNDFQKGDIAEGYSVSREKKESFPLTVTSAQKNPTAFYLCASSVSGWDEQFFGPGTRLTVL.

As concerns this clone: Additional DNA sequences in this sample encode the identical CDR3. CDR3 DNA: TGTGCCAGCAGCAGACAGGGGGATGGCTACACCTTC. It is translated as CASSRQGDGYTF. V usage is TRBV6-6 and J usage is TRBJ1-2; the match to TRBD1 covers 9 bases. Looked up from germline, CDR1 is MNHNY and CDR2 is SVGAGI (reference sequence). The CDR3 runs to 12 residues. V lost 6 bases to trimming and J lost 6 bases; unmatched junction nucleotides: 2.

There are a few counts of this clone. The rearrangement joins TRBV7-8 to TRBJ2-3; D possibly corresponds to TRBD1 (7 bases). The CDR3 covers 15 residues. V gave up 5 bases and J gave up 4 bases, with 16 bases separating them. Germline loops: CDR1 SGHVS, CDR2 FQNEAQ. The CDR3, as DNA: TGTGCCAGCAGCCCATGGACAGGAGGGCCAGATACGCAGTATTTT. It codes for CASSPWTGGPDTQYF. Drawing the rest from reference TRBV7-8 and TRBJ2-3, the complete variable domain is GAGVSQSPRYKVAKRGQDVALRCDPISGHVSLFWYQQALGQGPEFLTYFQNEAQLDKSGLPSDRFFAERPEGSVSTLKIQRTQQEDSAVYLCASSPWTGGPDTQYFGPGTRLTVL.

The J gene is TRBJ2-7, the V gene TRBV7-9; 7 bases are a match to TRBD1. The CDR3 runs 14 residues. Trimming took 1 base from V and 8 from J; bases not matched to a gene: 8. The V gene's germline CDR1 is SEHNR and CDR2 FQNEAQ (reference sequence). The CDR3 sequence: CASSLERTGAQQYF. In DNA form, the CDR3 reads TGTGCCAGCAGCTTAGAGAGGACAGGTGCCCAGCAGTACTTC. Supplemented by reference TRBV7-9 and TRBJ2-7, the full variable domain reads DTGVSQNPRHKITKRGQNVTFRCDPISEHNRLYWYRQTLGQGPEFLTYFQNEAQLEKSRLLSDRFSAERPKGSFSTLEIQRTEQGDSAMYLCASSLERTGAQQYFGPGTRLTVT.

The chain links TRBV2 to TRBJ2-2; 9 nucleotides align to TRBD1. In germline, CDR1 is SNHLY, CDR2 FYNNEI. The length of the CDR3 is 16 residues. With 7 bases clipped from V and 6 bases from J, the junction kept 12 bases outside the gene matches. The CDR3 DNA reads TGTGCCAGCACCCAAACCCGGGACAGGGTTGCCGGGGAGCTGTTTTTT. Its translation: CASTQTRDRVAGELFF.

There are a few counts of this clone. V gene TRBV28 combines with J gene TRBJ1-3; 9 bases are shared with TRBD1. V dropped 6 bases and J dropped 2; count of bases not matched to a gene: 20. The CDR3 is made up of 20 amino acids. CDR1 and CDR2 (germline): MDHEN, SYDVKM. The chain's CDR3 is CASRPTTGTGKLGAGNTIYF. The CDR3 coding sequence is TGTGCCAGCAGGCCTACGACCGGGACAGGGAAGTTGGGGGCTGGAAACACCATATATTTT. The full variable domain, with the rest looked up from reference TRBV28 and TRBJ1-3, is DVKVTQSSRYLVKRTGEKVFLECVQDMDHENMFWYRQDPGLGLRLIYFSYDVKMKEKGDIPEGYSVSREKKERFSLILESASTNQTSMYLCASRPTTGTGKLGAGNTIYFGEGSWLTVV.

This clone has only a few counts. The same CDR3 is also encoded by other DNA sequences in this sample. V gene TRBV18 combines with J gene TRBJ1-2, with 7 bases identical to TRBD1. The germline V gene encodes CDR1 KGHSH and CDR2 LQKENI. CDR3 size: 13 residues. Trimming at V came to 3 bases and at J to 3 bases, leaving 1 base not matched to a gene. DNA for the CDR3: TGTGCCAGCTCACCCGGACAGGACTATGGCTACACCTTC. It specifies CASSPGQDYGYTF. Combining the CDR3 with reference TRBV18 and TRBJ1-2 gives the whole variable domain NAGVMQNPRHLVRRRGQEARLRCSPMKGHSHVYWYRQLPEEGLKFMVYLQKENIIDESGMPKERFSAEFPKEGPSILRIQQVVRGDSAAYFCASSPGQDYGYTFGSGTRLTVV.

The chain couples TRBV6-5 to TRBJ1-5; no firm D call. The CDR3 loop spans 13 amino acids. The V end was cut by 5 bases, the J end by 6 bases, with 11 bases between. Germline CDR1 MNHEY, CDR2 SVGAGI. The CDR3 DNA follows: TGTGCCAGCAGTGGACTGTTAGGTCAGCCCCAGCATTTT. It yields the protein CASSGLLGQPQHF.

This clone was detected a few times. The chain joins TRBV5-4 to TRBJ1-1; D gene unclear. V was shortened by 4 bases and J by 3 bases, with 22 bases between the two germline ends. The CDR3 loop spans 17 amino acids. Germline V CDR1 and CDR2: SGHNT, YYREEE (reference sequence). The CDR3 sequence is CASSPGIMWDRHTEAFF. In DNA, the CDR3 is TGTGCCAGCAGCCCCGGGATCATGTGGGATAGGCACACTGAAGCTTTCTTT. The whole variable domain, filled in from reference TRBV5-4 and TRBJ1-1, reads ETGVTQSPTHLIKTRGQQVTLRCSSQSGHNTVSWYQQALGQGPQFIFQYYREEENGRGNFPPRFSGLQFPNYSSELNVNALELDDSALYLCASSPGIMWDRHTEAFFGQGTRLTVV.

This clone was seen a few times. The chain joins TRBV5-4 to TRBJ2-1; TRBD2 aligns across 10 bases. Germline V gene sequence: CDR1 SGHNT, CDR2 YYREEE (reference sequence). The CDR3 runs to 15 residues. The V and J ends lost 4 bases and 7 bases, in that order; junction bases with no gene match: 8. The DNA for the CDR3 is TGTGCCAGCAGCCGCGAGCGGGAGGGACGGAATGAGCAGTTCTTC. This sequence encodes CASSREREGRNEQFF.

CDR3 bases: TGTGCCAGCACTCCTGGGACAGGGACGTACGAGCAGTACTTC. It is translated as CASTPGTGTYEQYF. This chain connects TRBV6-1 to TRBJ2-7; TRBD1 agrees at 9 bases. J lost 4 bases, V lost 7 bases, and 8 bases had no gene match. The germline gives CDR1 MNHNS, CDR2 SASEGT. The CDR3 runs to 14 residues.

This clone has a count of ten or more. This sequence joins TRBV7-3 and TRBJ2-3; TRBD2 might be the D (5 bases). Germline CDR1 SGHTA, CDR2 FQGTGA. This CDR3 has 13 residues. The ends were cut back, 10 bases at V and 7 bases at J, with 18 bases in the middle. In DNA, the CDR3 is TGTGCCACCTCACCCAACAGCGGATATACGCAGTATTTT. Translated: CATSPNSGYTQYF.

This clone was seen a handful of times. The rearrangement uses TRBV7-2 and TRBJ1-1; D not certain. CDR1 and CDR2 (germline): SGHTA, FQGNSA. Trimming removed 1 base at V and 1 base at J, with 10 bases between. This CDR3 has 15 residues. DNA of the CDR3: TGTGCCAGCAGCTTAGTCGTCAGGTCGAACACTGAAGCTTTCTTT. Encoded protein: CASSLVVRSNTEAFF.

This chain uses TRBV10-3 with TRBJ2-3; 12 positions match TRBD2. The junction had 8 bases not matched to a gene; V was cut back by 10 bases and J by 6 bases. The CDR3 spans 14 residues. From germline, CDR1 is ENHRY and CDR2 SYGVKD. The CDR3 DNA sequence: TGTGCCACCCAGACTAGCGGGAGTGAGGATACGCAGTATTTT. Protein: CATQTSGSEDTQYF.

In its sample, this clone was seen many times. CDR3 nucleotides: TGCAGCGTGGCGGCACCTAACGAGCAGTACTTC. It codes for CSVAAPNEQYF. The chain uses TRBV29-1 and TRBJ2-7; D is undetermined. V was pared by 6 bases and J by 5 bases, with 11 bases between. From germline, CDR1 is SQVTM and CDR2 ANQGSEA. The length of the CDR3 is 11 residues.

The chain couples TRBV19 to TRBJ2-7; 12 nucleotides align to TRBD1. The CDR3 runs 15 residues. The germline gives CDR1 LNHDA, CDR2 SQIVND (reference sequence). With V trimmed by 4 bases and J by 4 bases, 5 bases remained unmatched. The CDR3 spells CASSTSGQGAYEQYF. The CDR3 coding sequence is TGTGCCAGTAGTACGTCGGGACAGGGGGCTTACGAGCAGTACTTC.

This chain links TRBV7-9 with TRBJ1-1; TRBD1 agrees at 8 bases. The CDR3 spans 14 residues. Trimming removed 5 bases from V and 4 bases from J; junction bases left unmatched: 6. Germline V gene data show CDR1 as SEHNR and CDR2 as FQNEAQ (reference sequence). The CDR3 bases are TGTGCCAGCAGCATTTGGACAGGGAGCACTGAAGCTTTCTTT. As protein: CASSIWTGSTEAFF. The full variable domain, completed using reference TRBV7-9 and TRBJ1-1, is DTGVSQNPRHKITKRGQNVTFRCDPISEHNRLYWYRQTLGQGPEFLTYFQNEAQLEKSRLLSDRFSAERPKGSFSTLEIQRTEQGDSAMYLCASSIWTGSTEAFFGQGTRLTVV.

CDR3 sequence (DNA): TGTGCCAGCAGTTACCCACCCCTGGGAGGTGGTTCACCCCTCCACTTT. The encoded protein is CASSYPPLGGGSPLHF. The chain is built from TRBV6-5 and TRBJ1-6; D is ambiguous. V was trimmed by 2 bases and J by 9 bases, leaving 17 bases between them. Germline V gene data show CDR1 as MNHEY and CDR2 as SVGAGI. This CDR3 has 16 residues.